This T cell receptor beta chain was observed in a study of blood T cell repertoires in COVID-19. Background on the study: Spain, Italy and the United States supplied samples that represented acute and convalescent COVID-19. T cells, B-cell-depleted T cells, or PBMCs supplied cDNA or gDNA.

The V gene end was trimmed by 1 base and the J gene end by 6 bases; junction bases not matched to a gene: 9. The CDR3 consists of 17 residues. CDR1 is SGHVS and CDR2 is FNYEAQ in the germline V gene. Original handling: Reference gene primers were amplified, and this amplification served to estimate nucleated cell counts. Produced via immunoSEQ multiplex PCR; TCRdb's table is partial and in-frame only. The V and J calls and clone size were taken over from that table, and D and trimming were inferred from the DNA. The data contain roughly 130,000 clones, just under 85% of them singletons. This chain connects TRBV7-6 to TRBJ2-7; 13 positions agree with TRBD2. The sequence derives from a woman aged 45-65 years with acute or convalescent COVID-19. Sequencing was performed on peripheral blood. CDR3 residues: CASSLGTSGGYPLEQYF. CDR3 coding DNA: TGTGCCAGCAGCTTAGGGACTAGCGGGGGTTACCCCCTCGAGCAGTACTTC.